These 6 T cell receptor beta chains were all obtained from the same sample, sequenced in a study of tissue T cells after allogeneic stem cell transplantation. Using immunoSEQ multiplex PCR, the repertoire was profiled, and TCRdb retains in-frame clones only, with some absent. This table holds a few thousand clones, about 43% found once. Stated time point: mouse harvest day 14 after allogeneic transplant. The graft held 10^6 splenic CD5+ T cells and 10^7 T-cell-depleted bone marrow cells. Specimen: gut tissue. The receptors stem from a female BALB/c mouse given C57BL/6 T cells with graft-versus-host disease after an allogeneic hematopoietic cell transplant.

By share, this clone ranks as large. Germline and genes here are mouse. The CDR3 extends 1 residue past the end of the read, so its final part is completed from the germline J gene. The rearrangement links TRBV13-1 to TRBJ1-4, with unresolved D. The CDR3 consists of 12 residues. The V and J ends lost 0 bases and 5 bases respectively, with 2 bases between them. CDR1 and CDR2 from the germline V gene are NSHNY and SYGAGN. The sequenced part of the CDR3 DNA is TGTGCCAGCAGTGATGCTAACGAAAGATTATTT. It codes for CASSDANERLF. The entire CDR3 protein is CASSDANERLFF. Full variable domain (rest looked up from reference TRBV13-1 and TRBJ1-4): EAAVTQSPRNKVTVTGGNVTLSCRQTNSHNYMYWYRQDTGHGLRLIHYSYGAGNLRIGDVPDGYKATRTTQEDFFLLLELASPSQTSLYFCASSDANERLFFGHGTKLSVL.

To note about this clone: The genes and germline here are from mouse. The read is 1 residue too short to cover the CDR3 end, so that end is filled in from the germline J gene. The chain joins TRBV12-2 to TRBJ1-1; TRBD1 might be the D (6 bases). Germline assignment: CDR1 SGHLS and CDR2 HYDKME. The CDR3 has 13 residues. V lost 0 bases, J lost 6 bases, and 10 bases lay in between. Partial CDR3 DNA: TGTGCCAGCTCTCTCGAAGGACAGCCAGAAGTCTTC. Its translation: CASSLEGQPEVF. The whole CDR3 region reads CASSLEGQPEVFF.

Turning to this clone: Germline and genes here are mouse. The missing CDR3 end, 1 residue past where the read stops, is filled in from the germline J gene. J is TRBJ2-1 and V is TRBV26, with D maybe TRBD2 (6 bases). The CDR3 is 13 residues long. The germline V and J ends were trimmed by 5 bases and 5 bases, with 10 bases remaining between them. Germline V gives CDR1 KGHPV, CDR2 FQNQEV (reference sequence). The CDR3 protein is CASSGGLDAEQFF. Partial CDR3 DNA: TGTGCCAGCAGTGGGGGGTTGGATGCTGAGCAGTTC.

With regard to this clone: Germline and genes here are mouse. The sequenced fragment ends 1 residue before the CDR3 boundary, so the rest is inferred from the germline J gene. The V and J genes are TRBV3 and TRBJ2-4, with 10 bases matching TRBD2. The germline V gene has CDR1 SNHLY and CDR2 FYNGKV (reference sequence). CDR3 length: 16 amino acids. Unmatched junction bases numbered 1, after V lost 1 base and J lost 0 bases. The CDR3 here is CASSLGLGGSQNTLYF. Incomplete CDR3 DNA: TGTGCCAGCAGCTTAGGACTGGGGGGAAGTCAAAACACCTTGTAC.

Notes on this clone: Gene and germline names: mouse. The DNA ends 1 residue before the CDR3 does, and the rest of the CDR3 is filled in from the germline J gene. This chain joins TRBV26 and TRBJ2-3; a possible D gene is TRBD1 (5 bases). The CDR3 consists of 11 residues. With 4 bases removed from V and 6 bases from J, the gap between germline ends came to 5 bases. Germline CDR1 and CDR2: KGHPV and FQNQEV (reference sequence). The CDR3 protein is CASSPGETLYF. The sequenced CDR3 bases are TGTGCCAGCAGTCCAGGGGAAACGCTGTAT. The full variable domain, with the rest looked up from reference TRBV26 and TRBJ2-3, is NSKVIQTPRYLVKGQGQKAKMRCIPEKGHPVVFWYQQNKNNEFKFLINFQNQEVLQQIDMTEKRFSAECPSNSPCSLEIQSSEAGDSALYLCASSPGETLYFGSGTRLTVL.

To note about this clone: Gene names and germline refer to mouse. The read ends 1 residue shy of where the CDR3 ends; the end is completed using the germline J gene. The chain links TRBV29 to TRBJ1-1; TRBD1 might be the D (6 bases). V shed 1 base and J shed 5 bases, with 11 bases lying between them. The CDR3 is made up of 14 amino acids. The germline CDR1 and CDR2 sequences are MSHET and SYDVDS. The sequenced CDR3 bases are TGTGCTAGCAGTTTATGGCAGGGGTGGACAGAAGTCTTC. This translates into CASSLWQGWTEVF. The CDR3, in full, reads CASSLWQGWTEVFF.